This T cell receptor (beta chain) derives from a study of T cells in localized non-small cell lung cancer. Study conclusions and caveats: In adjacent lung, a median around 55 of the top 100 tumor clones were found. Highest T cell clonality was seen in uninvolved adjacent lung, surpassing that measured in tumor. One tumor region alone was sequenced, and heterogeneity therefore remains possible. A denser population of T cells in blood accompanied longer overall survival.

The assay was immunoSEQ multiplex PCR, and TCRdb's table has in-frame clones only and misses some. The data contain more than 15,000 clones, 89% of them singletons. Note on this clone: Its antigen remains unidentified.

CDR3 size: 14 residues. The germline V and J ends were trimmed by 4 bases and 6 bases, with 17 bases remaining between them. The germline gives CDR1 SGHNT, CDR2 YYREEE (reference sequence). The input for sequencing was peripheral blood, taken before any cancer treatment. The TCR was taken from an older female donor with stage III squamous cell lung carcinoma. The rearrangement links TRBV5-4 to TRBJ2-7; D call uncertain. The CDR3 sequence: CASSDADIGLEQYF. The CDR3 DNA reads TGTGCCAGCAGCGACGCCGATATAGGGCTCGAGCAGTACTTC.